This record concerns one T cell receptor (beta chain) sequence. The antigen remains unidentified. The data derive from a study of T cells in localized non-small cell lung cancer. General study points: Adjacent lung was found to contain a median about 60 of the top 100 tumor clones. Because sequencing included only one region (of the tumor), heterogeneity remains possible. In the blood, greater T cell density corresponded to longer overall survival. Maximal T cell clonality occurred in uninvolved adjacent lung, with tumor ranking below it.

TCRdb's copy holds only in-frame clones and misses some; the assay was immunoSEQ multiplex PCR. The sample yields 30,000 or so clones, around 93% seen once. The CDR3 extends over 12 amino acids. The V gene's germline CDR1 is SGHRS and CDR2 YFSETQ. The V end was cut by 0 bases, the J end by 9 bases, with 7 bases between. Here the sequenced sample was peripheral blood mononuclear cells, taken before any cancer treatment. This chain uses TRBV5-1 with TRBJ2-1; D unresolved. The TCR comes from a woman aged 40-69 years with stage III lung adenocarcinoma. As DNA, the CDR3 is TGCGCCAGCAGCTTGGGGTCGAGTGAGCAGTTCTTC. Its translation is CASSLGSSEQFF.